The 13 T cell receptor beta chains presented below share a single source sample, sequenced in a study of post-analysis software for immune sequencing data. Every TCR beta cDNA library bore unique molecular identifiers. TCRdb passed the PCR reads through MiXCR, listing each CDR3 protein once. This sample yields roughly 800,000 distinct CDR3 sequences, of which more than 45% are seen a single time; roughly 5.2% belongs to the top ten. These receptors' antigens are unknown. Study-level points and caveats: Patients used five TRBV segments, including TRBV5-6, TRBV5-1 and TRBV20-1, more often than controls.

The specimen was blood. The receptors were gathered from a girl aged 5 to 17 with multiple sclerosis.

V usage is TRBV24-1 and J usage is TRBJ2-3; D may be TRBD2 (5 bases). The germline V and J ends were trimmed by 8 bases and 2 bases, with 13 bases remaining between them. The germline CDR1 and CDR2 sequences are KGHDR and SFDVKD. The CDR3 covers 14 residues. The DNA of the CDR3 is TGTGCCACCAAACACAGCGGAGACACAGATACGCAGTATTTT. It specifies CATKHSGDTDTQYF.

There are a few counts of this clonotype. The rearrangement links TRBV11-2 to TRBJ2-7; D could derive from TRBD1 or TRBD2 (5 bases each). The CDR3 has 15 residues. The germline V gene encodes CDR1 SGHAT and CDR2 FQNNGV. Trimming pared 4 bases from V and 3 bases from J, leaving 16 bases between. For the CDR3, the DNA is TGTGCCAGCAGCTCACTTACGGGACCGCTCTACGAGCAGTACTTC. Protein product: CASSSLTGPLYEQYF.

This sequence joins TRBV20-1 and TRBJ1-4; D is unresolved. V lost 3 bases and J lost 8, with 13 bases in between. The CDR3 length is 13 residues. The germline V gene encodes CDR1 DFQATT and CDR2 SNEGSKA (reference sequence). In DNA form, the CDR3 reads TGCAGTGCTAGGCGCCTACGTGGAGAAAAACTGTTTTTT. Its translation: CSARRLRGEKLFF.

This clonotype was detected only a few times. The genes are TRBV29-1 and TRBJ2-1; D possibly uses TRBD1 or TRBD2 (6 bases each). V shed 7 bases and J shed 6 bases, with 16 bases lying between them. The CDR3 is 13 amino acids. Germline values: CDR1 SQVTM, CDR2 ANQGSEA. CDR3 bases: TGCAGCGGGGATAGGGGGGAGCGCAATGAGCAGTTCTTC. Protein sequence: CSGDRGERNEQFF.

The chain uses TRBV12-3 or TRBV12-4 and TRBJ1-1; the match to TRBD1 covers 7 bases. Trimming removed 5 bases from V and 6 bases from J; junction bases left unmatched: 6. This CDR3 is built from 13 residues. Here the CDR3 reads CASSPKGQPEAFF. CDR3 DNA sequence: TGTGCCAGCAGTCCGAAGGGACAGCCTGAAGCTTTCTTT.

The V call is TRBV6-5, the J call TRBJ2-7; no reliable D call. The germline V and J ends were trimmed by 6 bases and 7 bases, with 13 bases remaining between them. The CDR3 is made up of 12 amino acids. Germline V gene sequence: CDR1 MNHEY, CDR2 SVGAGI. CDR3 nucleotides: TGTGCCAGCAGAGAGACAACAATGGAGCAGTACTTC. Its translation: CASRETTMEQYF.

This chain connects TRBV3-1 to TRBJ2-1, with D tentatively TRBD2 (5 bases). Trimming took 4 bases from V and 8 from J, leaving 12 bases between them. The germline gives CDR1 LGHDT, CDR2 YNNKEL (reference sequence). The length of the CDR3 is 13 residues. The CDR3 protein is CASSPRGGHEQFF. In DNA form, the CDR3 reads TGTGCCAGCAGCCCCCGAGGCGGGCATGAGCAGTTCTTC.

The rearrangement uses TRBV7-2 and TRBJ2-7; D is perhaps TRBD2 (6 bases). The V and J ends lost 0 bases and 2 bases respectively, with 11 bases between them. CDR3 length equals 15 residues. CDR1 and CDR2 from the germline V gene are SGHTA and FQGNSA. Here the CDR3 DNA reads TGTGCCAGCAGCTTAGCCGGCGGGGTGGCCTACGAGCAGTACTTC. Its protein product is CASSLAGGVAYEQYF. The full variable domain, rest sourced from reference TRBV7-2 and TRBJ2-7, is GAGVSQSPSNKVTEKGKDVELRCDPISGHTALYWYRQSLGQGLEFLIYFQGNSAPDKSGLPSDRFSAERTGGSVSTLTIQRTQQEDSAVYLCASSLAGGVAYEQYFGPGTRLTVT.

This clonotype was counted between two and nine times. V and J are TRBV15 and TRBJ1-5, with D possibly TRBD1 on 6 matching bases. CDR3 length: 14 residues. V was trimmed by 6 bases and J by 1 base, leaving 10 bases between them. From germline, CDR1 is LNHNV and CDR2 YYDKDF (reference sequence). The CDR3 DNA follows: TGTGCCACCAGTCGAGGGGGGAGCAATCAGCCCCAGCATTTT. This sequence encodes CATSRGGSNQPQHF. The whole variable domain, remainder taken from reference TRBV15 and TRBJ1-5, is DAMVIQNPRYQVTQFGKPVTLSCSQTLNHNVMYWYQQKSSQAPKLLFHYYDKDFNNEADTPDNFQSRRPNTSFCFLDIRSPGLGDTAMYLCATSRGGSNQPQHFGDGTRLSIL.

The chain carries TRBV2 and TRBJ1-6, with D perhaps TRBD1 (6 bases). The germline gives CDR1 SNHLY, CDR2 FYNNEI. This CDR3 contains 15 residues. V was pared by 7 bases and J by 4 bases, with 14 bases between. CDR3 amino acids: CASTSSGEYNSPLHF. CDR3 DNA: TGTGCCAGCACATCCTCAGGGGAGTATAATTCACCCCTCCACTTT.

On this clonotype itself: At one end the junction does not follow the germline gene, possibly because of a read error. The J gene is TRBJ1-2, the V gene TRBV15; no clear D gene. Looked up from germline, CDR1 is LNHNV and CDR2 is YYDKDF (reference sequence). The CDR3 covers 14 residues. The CDR3 DNA sequence: TGTGCCACCCGCAGCTTACCCTCCCAAGAAGGCTACACCTTC. This sequence encodes CATRSLPSQEGYTF. The full variable domain, rest sourced from reference TRBV15 and TRBJ1-2, is DAMVIQNPRYQVTQFGKPVTLSCSQTLNHNVMYWYQQKSSQAPKLLFHYYDKDFNNEADTPDNFQSRRPNTSFCFLDIRSPGLGDTAMYLCATRSLPSQEGYTFGSGTRLTVV.

CDR3 nucleotide sequence: TGTGCCACCAGTGGGTTAGCGGGACACACGCAGTATTTT. Amino acid sequence: CATSGLAGHTQYF. The chain couples TRBV15 to TRBJ2-3; 8 nucleotides agree with TRBD2. The V gene end was trimmed by 6 bases and the J gene end by 9 bases; junction bases not matched to a gene: 8. CDR1 LNHNV and CDR2 YYDKDF come from the germline V gene (reference sequence). The CDR3 spans 13 residues. Filled out from reference TRBV15 and TRBJ2-3, the complete variable domain reads DAMVIQNPRYQVTQFGKPVTLSCSQTLNHNVMYWYQQKSSQAPKLLFHYYDKDFNNEADTPDNFQSRRPNTSFCFLDIRSPGLGDTAMYLCATSGLAGHTQYFGPGTRLTVL.

The chain has TRBV6-2 or TRBV6-3 and TRBJ2-5; D not certain. The J call may not be correct, given that the DNA end is closer to TRBJ2-7. Germline lookup yields CDR1 MNHEY and CDR2 SVGEGT. The CDR3 totals 15 residues. As DNA, the CDR3 is TGTGCCAGCAGTTACTCGATGGCGTCGGGTCTCGAGCAGTACTTC. This translates into CASSYSMASGLEQYF.